This T cell receptor beta chain was identified in a study of T cell changes during pregnancy in multiple sclerosis. Libraries were prepared by immunoSEQ multiplex PCR; TCRdb keeps only in-frame clonotypes and omits some of them. The sample holds fewer than 65,000 clones, roughly nine tenths seen once. The germline gives CDR1 LNHDA, CDR2 SQIVND (reference sequence). CDR3 length: 13 residues. Losses at the gene ends were 8 bases for V and 4 bases for J; bases not matched to a gene: 3. This receptor was taken from a female donor in good health, enrolled as a control in a pregnancy study. V is TRBV19 and J is TRBJ2-1, with 9 bases lining up with TRBD2. The sequencing here drew on peripheral blood, taken in the first trimester of pregnancy. The CDR3 DNA reads as TGTGCCAGTTCAAGCGGGGGGTACAATGAGCAGTTCTTC. Its translation: CASSSGGYNEQFF.